This T cell receptor beta chain was identified in a study of graft-versus-host responses after intestinal transplantation. Looking at the study overall: Recipients got multivisceral, liver-intestinal, or isolated intestinal transplants. Among the recipients, all got anti-thymocyte globulin induction and then tacrolimus and steroids for approximately 3 years. General observations from the study: There was an association between peak levels of circulating GvH clones and early post-transplant HvG declines.

The protocol was immunoSEQ multiplex PCR, while the TCRdb copy is restricted to in-frame clones and leaves out a portion. This sample has approximately 50,000 clones, with about 81% found just once. For this clone: Its antigen is not identified.

The source is a human donor who was the organ donor for an intestinal transplant. This material consisted of unstimulated CD4+ T cells sorted from spleen or lymph node cells, taken before transplant.

The CDR3 protein is CASSLGLAGVTYEQYF. The CDR3 DNA sequence: TGTGCCAGCAGCTTAGGACTAGCGGGAGTCACCTACGAGCAGTACTTC. This sequence joins TRBV7-9 and TRBJ2-7; 12 nucleotides match TRBD2. Germline V gene sequence: CDR1 SEHNR, CDR2 FQNEAQ (reference sequence). This CDR3 region has 16 residues. The J segment lost 2 bases and the V segment lost 1 base, leaving 3 bases of the junction unmatched. Supplemented by reference TRBV7-9 and TRBJ2-7, the full variable domain reads DTGVSQNPRHKITKRGQNVTFRCDPISEHNRLYWYRQTLGQGPEFLTYFQNEAQLEKSRLLSDRFSAERPKGSFSTLEIQRTEQGDSAMYLCASSLGLAGVTYEQYFGPGTRLTVT.